Listed here are 13 T cell receptor beta chains from one sample, sequenced in a study of brain T cells in children with intractable seizures. The protocol was immunoSEQ multiplex PCR, while the TCRdb copy is restricted to in-frame clones and leaves out a portion. The data hold fewer than 150,000 clones, with roughly 94% observed a single time. The material was peripheral blood, obtained at surgery. Every receptor here comes from a boy in the first two years of life with hemimegalencephaly and intractable seizures.

The gene calls are TRBV15 and TRBJ2-1; D possibly corresponds to TRBD2 (5 bases). The V gene's germline CDR1 is LNHNV and CDR2 YYDKDF (reference sequence). V was shortened by 10 bases and J by 6 bases, with 16 bases between the two germline ends. The CDR3 extends over 13 amino acids. The CDR3 region is CANSLVSFNEQFF. In DNA form, the CDR3 reads TGTGCCAACTCACTAGTTAGCTTCAATGAGCAGTTCTTC. The entire variable domain, with the rest obtained from reference TRBV15 and TRBJ2-1, is as follows: DAMVIQNPRYQVTQFGKPVTLSCSQTLNHNVMYWYQQKSSQAPKLLFHYYDKDFNNEADTPDNFQSRRPNTSFCFLDIRSPGLGDTAMYLCANSLVSFNEQFFGPGTRLTVL.

The chain couples TRBV3-1 (or the pseudogene TRBV3-2) to TRBJ2-1; the D is unclear. CDR3 length equals 12 residues. Germline V gene sequence: CDR1 LGHDT, CDR2 YNNKEL (reference sequence). V was trimmed by 6 bases and J by 9 bases, leaving 12 bases between them. CDR3 DNA: TGTGCCAGCAGTCTGGGTGTCGGTGAGCAGTTCTTC. Residues: CASSLGVGEQFF.

V gene TRBV14 combines with J gene TRBJ2-1; 10 positions agree with TRBD2. Germline V gives CDR1 SGHDN, CDR2 FVKESK. This CDR3 is 18 amino acids long. V shed 2 bases, J shed 2 bases, and the junction held 9 bases outside the gene matches. The CDR3 nucleotides read TGTGCCAGCAGCCAAATTGCTAGCGGGAGTTTCGCCTACAATGAGCAGTTCTTC. This codes for CASSQIASGSFAYNEQFF.

The chain couples TRBV11-2 to TRBJ1-3, with D hard to call. The germline V gene encodes CDR1 SGHAT and CDR2 FQNNGV. The V gene lost 6 bases and the J gene lost 2 bases, with 14 bases spanning the gap. The CDR3 spans 15 residues. CDR3 loop: CASRAGGEAGNTIYF. The CDR3 region has the DNA TGTGCCAGCAGGGCTGGCGGTGAAGCTGGAAACACCATATATTTT.

The chain links TRBV12-3 or TRBV12-4 to TRBJ2-7; no clear D. Trimming removed 5 bases at V and 3 bases at J, with 11 bases between. The CDR3 length is 13 residues. CDR3 coding DNA: TGTGCCAGCAGTCTCAGGAGAGGCTACGAGCAGTACTTC. Translated, it gives CASSLRRGYEQYF.

The gene calls are TRBV2 and TRBJ2-2, with unresolved D. In germline, CDR1 is SNHLY, CDR2 FYNNEI. Trimming took off 1 base at V and 6 bases at J, with 12 bases between the two ends. The CDR3 covers 15 residues. CDR3 sequence (DNA): TGTGCCAGCAGTGAAGTTGGGGTAGTCGCCGGGGAGCTGTTTTTT. This gives the protein CASSEVGVVAGELFF.

The chain is built from TRBV21-1 and TRBJ2-7. TRBV21-1 constitutes a pseudogene. The CDR3 spans 14 residues. The CDR3 region is CASSKGEGQREQYF. The CDR3 coding sequence is TGTGCCAGCAGCAAAGGCGAGGGGCAGCGCGAGCAGTACTTC.

The chain is built from TRBV11-2 and TRBJ2-1; a possible D gene is TRBD2 (6 bases). Germline lookup yields CDR1 SGHAT and CDR2 FQNNGV. Trimming shortened V by 5 bases and J by 10 bases, and 21 bases separated the two germline ends. The CDR3 spans 15 residues. CDR3: CASSLAGLPLWEQFF. For the CDR3, the DNA is TGTGCCAGCAGCCTAGCAGGACTACCTTTGTGGGAGCAGTTCTTC.

The rearrangement uses TRBV9 and TRBJ1-1; a weak D match, TRBD1 (6 bases). The germline V gene encodes CDR1 SGDLS and CDR2 YYNGEE. CDR3 size: 18 residues. Trimming removed 0 bases from V and 1 base from J, with 19 bases in between. The CDR3 region is CASSVAPRETGPNTEAFF. As DNA, the CDR3 is TGTGCCAGCAGCGTAGCGCCCCGAGAGACAGGCCCGAACACTGAAGCTTTCTTT.

The chain has TRBV28 and TRBJ1-1; TRBD1 matches 7 bases. CDR3 length equals 13 residues. Per germline, CDR1 MDHEN and CDR2 SYDVKM. The trim removed 2 bases at V and 6 bases at J, leaving 3 bases unmatched. The CDR3 coding sequence is TGTGCCAGCAGTTTAATAGGGGGCGCTGAAGCTTTCTTT. Translated: CASSLIGGAEAFF.

The CDR3 DNA sequence: TGTGCCAGCACCCGACTGCTGAACACTGAAGCTTTCTTT. Protein product: CASTRLLNTEAFF. The V gene is TRBV7-6, the J gene TRBJ1-1; no firm D call. CDR3 length: 13 residues. Germline CDR1 SGHVS, CDR2 FNYEAQ. The V end was cut by 7 bases, the J end by 0 bases, with 9 bases between.

The table lists this clone with a few counts. The rearrangement joins TRBV5-1 to TRBJ1-2; D remains ambiguous. This CDR3 comprises 13 residues. Trimming pared 2 bases from V and 1 base from J, leaving 6 bases between. The germline V gene encodes CDR1 SGHRS and CDR2 YFSETQ. CDR3 protein: CASSLGSNYGYTF. CDR3 DNA: TGCGCCAGCAGCTTAGGCAGTAACTATGGCTACACCTTC.

The CDR3 sequence: CASSYSGQGHYEQYF. The DNA of the CDR3 is TGTGCCAGCAGTTATTCCGGACAGGGCCACTACGAGCAGTACTTC. This sequence joins TRBV27 and TRBJ2-7, with 8 bases lining up with TRBD1. This CDR3 is 15 amino acids long. Trimming at V came to 4 bases and at J to 3 bases, leaving 8 bases not matched to a gene. Germline CDR1 is MNHEY and CDR2 is SMNVEV (reference sequence).